This is a list of T cell receptor beta chains from one sample in a study of blood T cell repertoires in COVID-19. Sequencing was performed with immunoSEQ multiplex PCR; in TCRdb, only in-frame clones are kept and a portion is missing. The data contain nearly 35,000 clones, roughly 80% of them singletons. The specimen sequenced was peripheral blood. The receptors stem from a woman aged 60-75 years with acute or convalescent COVID-19. Each CDR3 is given with its conserved first and last residue. D genes are given only for firm matches. Not all rows give a size; the values are once, few, many and, for expanded clones, a class.

v_call	clone_size	d_call	j_call	cdr3_nt	cdr3_aa
TRBV5-1	NA	NA	TRBJ1-1	TGCGCCAGCAGCTTGGTAGACAGATTGAACACTGAAGCTTTCTTT	CASSLVDRLNTEAFF
TRBV5-8	once	NA	TRBJ2-7	TGTGCCGGTACCCCCGGGACACCTTCCTACGAGCAGTACTTC	CAGTPGTPSYEQYF
TRBV3-1/TRBV3-2	NA	TRBD2	TRBJ2-3	TGTGCCAGCAGCCGCGCGGAGCGGGGGGGCACAGATACGCAGTATTTT	CASSRAERGGTDTQYF
TRBV28	NA	NA	TRBJ1-1	TGTGCCAGCAGTCCGGGGGGGCAGGGGACTGAAGCTTTCTTT	CASSPGGQGTEAFF
TRBV10-2	NA	NA	TRBJ2-7	TGCGCCAGCAGTCCCGGGACTCCCGTTTACGAGCAGTACTTC	CASSPGTPVYEQYF
TRBV5-5	NA	NA	TRBJ1-6	TGTGCCAGCAGCTTGGCCGCAGGCTCTTTTAATTCACCCCTCCACTTT	CASSLAAGSFNSPLHF
TRBV3-1/TRBV3-2	NA	TRBD1	TRBJ2-7	TGTGCCAGCAGCCGTGGGGACAGCTACGAGCAGTACTTC	CASSRGDSYEQYF
TRBV14	NA	TRBD1	TRBJ1-4	TGTGCCAGCAGCCAAACAGGGGGCAGTGGTGAAAAACTGTTTTTT	CASSQTGGSGEKLFF
TRBV15	NA	TRBD2	TRBJ2-7	TGTGCCACCAGCAGAGGCGGGGGGAAGCACGAGCAGTACTTC	CATSRGGGKHEQYF
TRBV15	NA	TRBD1	TRBJ2-2	TGTGCCACCAGCAGGGACAGGGCGAGCGGGGAGCTGTTTTTT	CATSRDRASGELFF
TRBV20-1	NA	NA	TRBJ2-7	TGCAGTGCTAGCCCCGGTCACGAGCAGTACTTC	CSASPGHEQYF
TRBV24-1	NA	NA	TRBJ2-2	TGTGCCACCAGTGATTTTGCCCCACCCGGCACCGGGGAGCTGTTTTTT	CATSDFAPPGTGELFF
TRBV7-8	once	TRBD2	TRBJ2-2	TGTGCCAGCAGCCACAGACAGCGGGGCACCGGGGAGCTGTTTTTT	CASSHRQRGTGELFF
TRBV19	NA	TRBD1	TRBJ2-1	TGTGCCAGTAGTAGGTATACAGGGGGCGAAAGGAATGAGCAGTTCTTC	CASSRYTGGERNEQFF
TRBV5-1	NA	NA	TRBJ2-3	TGCGCCAGCAGCGAGAGGACACCCGACCTCACAGATACGCAGTATTTT	CASSERTPDLTDTQYF
TRBV4-1	NA	NA	TRBJ2-5	TGCGCCAGCAGCCAAAACAGGGTTGGTTTGGAGACCCAGTACTTC	CASSQNRVGLETQYF
TRBV19	NA	TRBD1	TRBJ1-1	TGTGCCAGTAGTAGGACAGGCCGTAACACTGAAGCTTTCTTT	CASSRTGRNTEAFF
TRBV27	NA	NA	TRBJ1-2	TGTGCCAGCAGTCCCCAAACAGGGAACTATGGCTACACCTTC	CASSPQTGNYGYTF
TRBV6-5	NA	NA	TRBJ1-1	TGTGCCAGCGCACCGTACGGCGGAAACACTGAAGCTTTCTTT	CASAPYGGNTEAFF
TRBV5-1	NA	NA	TRBJ1-1	TGCGCCAGCAGCAGGGACACTAACACTGAAGCTTCCACTTTT	CASSRDTNTEASTF
TRBV5-4	NA	TRBD2	TRBJ2-1	TGTGCCAGCAGCTTAGCGGGGGGGCCGAATGAGCAGTTCTTC	CASSLAGGPNEQFF
TRBV18	NA	TRBD2	TRBJ2-3	TGTGCCAGCTCGCATGGACTAGCAAGCACAGATACGCAGTATTTT	CASSHGLASTDTQYF